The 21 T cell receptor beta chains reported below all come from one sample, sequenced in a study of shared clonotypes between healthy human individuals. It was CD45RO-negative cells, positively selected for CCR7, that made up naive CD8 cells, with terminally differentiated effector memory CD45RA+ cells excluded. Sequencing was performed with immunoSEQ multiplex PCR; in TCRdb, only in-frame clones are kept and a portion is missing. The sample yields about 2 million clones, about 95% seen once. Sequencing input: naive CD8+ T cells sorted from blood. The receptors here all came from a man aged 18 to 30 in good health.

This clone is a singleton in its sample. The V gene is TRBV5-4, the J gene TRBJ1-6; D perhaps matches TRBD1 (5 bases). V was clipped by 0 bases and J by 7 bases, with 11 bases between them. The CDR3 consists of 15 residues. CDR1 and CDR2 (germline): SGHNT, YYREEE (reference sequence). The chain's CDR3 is CASSLAVAGNSPLHF. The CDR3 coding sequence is TGTGCCAGCAGCTTGGCCGTCGCAGGGAATTCACCCCTCCACTTT. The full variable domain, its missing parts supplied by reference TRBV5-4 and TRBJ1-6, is ETGVTQSPTHLIKTRGQQVTLRCSSQSGHNTVSWYQQALGQGPQFIFQYYREEENGRGNFPPRFSGLQFPNYSSELNVNALELDDSALYLCASSLAVAGNSPLHFGNGTRLTVT.

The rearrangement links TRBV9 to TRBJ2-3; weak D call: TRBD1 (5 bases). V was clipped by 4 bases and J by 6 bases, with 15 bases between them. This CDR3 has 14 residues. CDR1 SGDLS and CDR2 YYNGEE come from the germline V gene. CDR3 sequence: CASSPQEGVDTQYF. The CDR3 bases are TGTGCCAGCAGCCCTCAGGAAGGGGTCGATACGCAGTATTTT.

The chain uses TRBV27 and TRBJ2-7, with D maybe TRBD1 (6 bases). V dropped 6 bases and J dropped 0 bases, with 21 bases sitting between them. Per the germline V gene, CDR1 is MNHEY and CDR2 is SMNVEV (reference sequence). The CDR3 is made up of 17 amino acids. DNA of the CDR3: TGTGCCAGCAGCCTAGGCCCAGGGGAGTCTGGCTCCTACGAGCAGTACTTC. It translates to CASSLGPGESGSYEQYF.

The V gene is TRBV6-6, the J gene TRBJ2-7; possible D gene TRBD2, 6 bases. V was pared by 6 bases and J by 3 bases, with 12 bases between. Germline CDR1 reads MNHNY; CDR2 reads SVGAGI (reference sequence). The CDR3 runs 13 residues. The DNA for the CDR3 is TGTGCCAGCAGCTGGGACTCGTTCTACGAGCAGTACTTC. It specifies CASSWDSFYEQYF.

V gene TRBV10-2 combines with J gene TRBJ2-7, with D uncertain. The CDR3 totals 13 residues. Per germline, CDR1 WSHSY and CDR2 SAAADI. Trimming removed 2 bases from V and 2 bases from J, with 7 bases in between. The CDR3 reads CASSETAPYEQYF. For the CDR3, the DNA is TGCGCCAGCAGTGAGACAGCGCCCTACGAGCAGTACTTC.

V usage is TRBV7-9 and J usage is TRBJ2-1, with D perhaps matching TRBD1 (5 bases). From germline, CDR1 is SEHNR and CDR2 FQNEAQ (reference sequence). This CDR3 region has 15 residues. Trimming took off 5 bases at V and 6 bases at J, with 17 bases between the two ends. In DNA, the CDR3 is TGTGCCAGCAGCCCATGGGGTGCAGGGCTCAATGAGCAGTTCTTC. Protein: CASSPWGAGLNEQFF.

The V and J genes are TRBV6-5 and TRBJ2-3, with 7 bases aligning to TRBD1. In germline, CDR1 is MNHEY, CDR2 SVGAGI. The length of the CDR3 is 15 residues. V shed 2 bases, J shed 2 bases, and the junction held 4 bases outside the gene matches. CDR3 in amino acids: CASSYTGAHTDTQYF. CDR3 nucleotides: TGTGCCAGCAGTTACACAGGGGCCCACACAGATACGCAGTATTTT.

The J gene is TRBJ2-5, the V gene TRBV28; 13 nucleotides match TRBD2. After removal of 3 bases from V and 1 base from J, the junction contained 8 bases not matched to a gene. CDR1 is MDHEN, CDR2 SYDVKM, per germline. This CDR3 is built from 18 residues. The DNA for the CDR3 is TGTGCCAGCAGTTTTAAGGGACTAGCGGGACCCCGCCAAGAGACCCAGTACTTC. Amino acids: CASSFKGLAGPRQETQYF.

The CDR3 sequence is CASSQEDSPYNEQFF. The CDR3 nucleotides are TGCGCCAGCAGCCAAGAAGATTCCCCCTACAATGAGCAGTTCTTC. V gene TRBV4-1 combines with J gene TRBJ2-1, with unresolved D. The CDR3 contains 15 residues. V was shortened by 0 bases and J by 2 bases, with 8 bases between the two germline ends. CDR1 is MGHRA, CDR2 YSYEKL, per germline.

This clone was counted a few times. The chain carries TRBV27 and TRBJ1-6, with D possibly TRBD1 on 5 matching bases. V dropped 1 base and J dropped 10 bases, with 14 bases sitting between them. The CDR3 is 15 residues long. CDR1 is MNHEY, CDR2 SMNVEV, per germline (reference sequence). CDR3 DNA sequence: TGTGCCAGCAGTTTATACCAGCAGGGTGGATCACCCCTCCACTTT. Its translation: CASSLYQQGGSPLHF.

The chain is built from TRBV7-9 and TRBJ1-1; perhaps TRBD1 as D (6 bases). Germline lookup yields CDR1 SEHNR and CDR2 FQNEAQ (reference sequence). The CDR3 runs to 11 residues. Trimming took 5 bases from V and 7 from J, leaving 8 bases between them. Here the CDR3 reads CASSKDSEAFF. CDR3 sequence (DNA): TGTGCCAGCAGCAAGGACAGTGAAGCTTTCTTT. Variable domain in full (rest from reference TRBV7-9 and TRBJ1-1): DTGVSQNPRHKITKRGQNVTFRCDPISEHNRLYWYRQTLGQGPEFLTYFQNEAQLEKSRLLSDRFSAERPKGSFSTLEIQRTEQGDSAMYLCASSKDSEAFFGQGTRLTVV.

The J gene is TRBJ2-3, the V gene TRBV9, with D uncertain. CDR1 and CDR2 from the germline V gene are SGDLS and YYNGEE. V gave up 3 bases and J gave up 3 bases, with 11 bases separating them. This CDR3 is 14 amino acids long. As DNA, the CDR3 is TGTGCCAGCAGCGCTCATTCCATGACAGATACGCAGTATTTT. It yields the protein CASSAHSMTDTQYF.

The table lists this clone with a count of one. The CDR3, as DNA: TGCGCCAGCAGCCAAGATCCCGCATTCGTGGATACTTATGTGATCGGGGAGCTGTTTTTT. The encoded protein is CASSQDPAFVDTYVIGELFF. The V and J genes are TRBV4-3 and TRBJ2-2; no definite D call. The CDR3 sequence is 20 residues long. Germline V gives CDR1 LGHNA, CDR2 YSLEER. V lost 0 bases, J lost 7 bases, and 27 bases lay in between.

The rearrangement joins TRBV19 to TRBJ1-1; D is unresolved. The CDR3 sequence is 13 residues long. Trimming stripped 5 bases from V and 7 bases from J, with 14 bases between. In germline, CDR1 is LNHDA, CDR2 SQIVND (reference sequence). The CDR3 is CASSPSLGSEAFF. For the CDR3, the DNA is TGTGCCAGTAGTCCCTCCCTAGGCAGTGAAGCTTTCTTT.

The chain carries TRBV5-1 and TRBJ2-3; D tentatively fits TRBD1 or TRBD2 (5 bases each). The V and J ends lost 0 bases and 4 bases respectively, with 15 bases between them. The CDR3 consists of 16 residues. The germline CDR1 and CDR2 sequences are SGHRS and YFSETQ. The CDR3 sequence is CASSLALDLGADTQYF. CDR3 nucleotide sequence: TGCGCCAGCAGCTTGGCCCTGGACTTAGGGGCAGATACGCAGTATTTT.

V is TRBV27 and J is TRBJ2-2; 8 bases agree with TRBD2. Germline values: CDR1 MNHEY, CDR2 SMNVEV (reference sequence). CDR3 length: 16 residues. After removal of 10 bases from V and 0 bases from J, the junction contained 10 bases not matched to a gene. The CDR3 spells CATSGLAITNTGELFF. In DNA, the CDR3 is TGTGCCACTAGCGGGCTAGCGATTACGAACACCGGGGAGCTGTTTTTT.

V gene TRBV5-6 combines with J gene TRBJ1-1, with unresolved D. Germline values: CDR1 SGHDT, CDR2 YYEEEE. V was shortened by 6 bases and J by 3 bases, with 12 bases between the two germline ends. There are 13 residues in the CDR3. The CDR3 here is CASTPTGDTEAFF. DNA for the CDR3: TGTGCCAGCACCCCGACCGGGGACACTGAAGCTTTCTTT.

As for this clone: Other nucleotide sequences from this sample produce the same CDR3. The CDR3 DNA follows: TGCGCCAGCAGTCTGGGGGACTATGGCTACACCTTC. Translated: CASSLGDYGYTF. The chain links TRBV4-1 to TRBJ1-2, with D possibly matching TRBD1 (5 bases). The CDR3 is 12 residues long. V lost 6 bases to trimming and J lost 3 bases, with 8 bases between them. Germline V lookup: CDR1 MGHRA, CDR2 YSYEKL.

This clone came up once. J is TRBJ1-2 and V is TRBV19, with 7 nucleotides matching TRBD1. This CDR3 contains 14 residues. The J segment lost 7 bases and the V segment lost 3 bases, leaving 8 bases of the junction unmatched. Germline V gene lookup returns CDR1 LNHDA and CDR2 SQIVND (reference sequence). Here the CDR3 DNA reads TGTGCCAGTAGTATGGGGCAGGGGGTGAGTGGCTACACCTTC. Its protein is CASSMGQGVSGYTF.

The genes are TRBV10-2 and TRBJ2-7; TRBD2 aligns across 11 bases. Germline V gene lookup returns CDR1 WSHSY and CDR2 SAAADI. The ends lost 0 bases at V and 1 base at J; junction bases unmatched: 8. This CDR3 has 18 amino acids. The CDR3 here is CASSESTPSGGLSYEQYF. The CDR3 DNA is TGCGCCAGCAGTGAGTCGACCCCTAGCGGGGGGCTATCCTACGAGCAGTACTTC.

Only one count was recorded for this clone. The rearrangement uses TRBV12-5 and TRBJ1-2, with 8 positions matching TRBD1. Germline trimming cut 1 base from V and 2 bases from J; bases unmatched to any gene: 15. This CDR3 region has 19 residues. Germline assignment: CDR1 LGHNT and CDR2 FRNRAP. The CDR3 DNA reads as TGTGCTAGTGGTTTGGCCATCGGGACAGGCCAAGGCTTAAACTATGGCTACACCTTC. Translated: CASGLAIGTGQGLNYGYTF.